Presented here are 32 T cell receptor beta chains from one specimen sequenced in a study of blood T cell repertoires in COVID-19. Using immunoSEQ multiplex PCR, the repertoire was profiled, and TCRdb retains in-frame clones only, with some absent. This sample has 170,000 or so clones; roughly 88% occur once, and the top ten carry about 7%. The sequenced material came from peripheral blood. These receptors were collected from a woman between 35 and 50 years old with COVID-19, enrolled during active disease.

This clone was counted between two and nine times. The chain employs TRBV7-2 and TRBJ1-4, with D unresolved. The ends were cut back, 3 bases at V and 8 bases at J, with 10 bases in the middle. CDR1 is SGHTA, CDR2 FQGNSA, per germline. This CDR3 spans 13 amino acids. Here the CDR3 reads CASSFPAGEKLFF. The CDR3 DNA is TGTGCCAGCAGCTTCCCGGCCGGGGAAAAACTGTTTTTT.

The rearrangement links TRBV10-1 to TRBJ2-1; 10 bases line up with TRBD2. Germline CDR1 reads WNHNN; CDR2 reads SYGVQD (reference sequence). The V gene end was trimmed by 2 bases and the J gene end by 2 bases; junction bases not matched to a gene: 0. This CDR3 region has 15 residues. In DNA form, the CDR3 reads TGCGCCAGCAGTGAGACTAGCGGGACCTACAATGAGCAGTTCTTC. Protein sequence: CASSETSGTYNEQFF.

V gene TRBV18 combines with J gene TRBJ2-2; a weak D match, TRBD2 (6 bases). CDR3 size: 15 residues. The V end lost 3 bases, the J end lost 3 bases, and 11 bases lay between the germline ends. CDR1 is KGHSH, CDR2 LQKENI, per germline. CDR3 sequence (DNA): TGTGCCAGCTCACCCCGCGGGGCTGACACCGGGGAGCTGTTTTTT. Encoded protein: CASSPRGADTGELFF.

The chain joins TRBV19 to TRBJ2-4; the D gene is possibly TRBD1 (5 bases). The CDR3 totals 13 residues. V was clipped by 4 bases and J by 6 bases, with 10 bases between them. Germline V CDR1 and CDR2: LNHDA, SQIVND (reference sequence). The CDR3 loop is CASSTGLGNIQYF. CDR3 DNA sequence: TGTGCCAGTAGTACAGGGCTGGGAAACATTCAGTACTTC.

V usage is TRBV7-9 and J usage is TRBJ2-7, with 7 nucleotides matching TRBD1. Trimming took 0 bases from V and 6 from J; bases not matched to a gene: 5. The germline gives CDR1 SEHNR, CDR2 FQNEAQ (reference sequence). The CDR3 sequence is 14 residues long. DNA for the CDR3: TGTGCCAGCAGCTTAGCGGGACAGTTCGGCGAGCAGTACTTC. The encoded protein is CASSLAGQFGEQYF.

The chain employs TRBV5-1 and TRBJ2-2, with 8 bases fitting TRBD2. This CDR3 has 15 residues. Germline V gene data show CDR1 as SGHRS and CDR2 as YFSETQ. V trimming: 6 bases; J trimming: 3 bases; junction bases outside the gene matches: 7. The CDR3 region has the DNA TGCGCCAGCAACCAACTAGCGGAGTACACCGGGGAGCTGTTTTTT. As protein: CASNQLAEYTGELFF.

This chain joins TRBV3-1 (or the pseudogene TRBV3-2) and TRBJ2-3; tentative D call: TRBD1 (5 bases). The V end lost 2 bases, the J end lost 3 bases, and 9 bases lay between the germline ends. Germline CDR1 LGHDT, CDR2 YNNKEL (reference sequence). This CDR3 spans 14 amino acids. The CDR3 loop is CASSQMTVTDTQYF. As DNA, the CDR3 is TGTGCCAGCAGCCAAATGACAGTAACAGATACGCAGTATTTT.

The rearrangement links TRBV5-5 to TRBJ2-1, with 12 bases identical to TRBD2. This CDR3 is 17 amino acids long. The junction had 12 bases not matched to a gene; V was cut back by 4 bases and J by 7 bases. CDR1 and CDR2 (germline): SGHKS, YYEKEE (reference sequence). This CDR3 reads CASSPRLAGEGRNEQFF. The CDR3 nucleotides read TGTGCCAGCAGCCCTCGACTAGCGGGAGAGGGAAGGAATGAGCAGTTCTTC.

This chain joins TRBV19 and TRBJ2-7, with TRBD1 identical over 9 bases. Germline CDR1 LNHDA, CDR2 SQIVND (reference sequence). The CDR3 is made up of 15 amino acids. The junction had 5 bases not matched to a gene; V was cut back by 1 base and J by 4 bases. The CDR3 DNA sequence: TGTGCCAGTAGTATAGGGGGACAGGGTCGGTACGAGCAGTACTTC. Protein product: CASSIGGQGRYEQYF. The full variable domain, with the rest looked up from reference TRBV19 and TRBJ2-7, is DGGITQSPKYLFRKEGQNVTLSCEQNLNHDAMYWYRQDPGQGLRLIYYSQIVNDFQKGDIAEGYSVSREKKESFPLTVTSAQKNPTAFYLCASSIGGQGRYEQYFGPGTRLTVT.

The rearrangement joins TRBV5-6 to TRBJ1-4; 9 bases align to TRBD1. Unmatched junction bases numbered 5, after V lost 3 bases and J lost 8 bases. This CDR3 is 14 amino acids long. Germline V gene lookup returns CDR1 SGHDT and CDR2 YYEEEE. The CDR3 coding sequence is TGTGCCAGCAGCTCTAGGGACAGGGACGAAAAACTGTTTTTT. As protein: CASSSRDRDEKLFF.

This chain connects TRBV4-1 to TRBJ2-5, with 10 bases matching TRBD2. The CDR3 length is 16 residues. Germline loops: CDR1 MGHRA, CDR2 YSYEKL. V shed 1 base, J shed 5 bases, and the junction held 7 bases outside the gene matches. CDR3 protein: CASSQVGAGGPETQYF. The CDR3 bases are TGCGCCAGCAGCCAAGTCGGAGCGGGGGGGCCCGAGACCCAGTACTTC.

The V call is TRBV10-1, the J call TRBJ1-1; a weak D match, TRBD1 (6 bases). V shed 3 bases and J shed 7 bases, with 18 bases lying between them. The CDR3 extends over 15 amino acids. Per the germline V gene, CDR1 is WNHNN and CDR2 is SYGVQD (reference sequence). CDR3 bases: TGCGCCAGCAGTGAAACAGGGACACGAGTAAGTGAAGCTTTCTTT. It specifies CASSETGTRVSEAFF.

This clone was detected only once. The chain employs TRBV5-5 and TRBJ1-2; the D gene is possibly TRBD1 (5 bases). The CDR3 length is 11 residues. V lost 7 bases and J 7 bases, leaving 11 bases between the germline ends. Germline assignment: CDR1 SGHKS and CDR2 YYEKEE (reference sequence). CDR3 nucleotides: TGTGCCAGCGGGGGGGATTTTGGCTACACCTTC. This gives the protein CASGGDFGYTF.

The chain has TRBV27 and TRBJ1-6, with D possibly matching TRBD1 (5 bases). The CDR3 is made up of 16 amino acids. Germline lookup yields CDR1 MNHEY and CDR2 SMNVEV (reference sequence). V dropped 2 bases and J dropped 2 bases, with 10 bases sitting between them. The CDR3: CASSLEGVAYNSPLHF. As DNA, the CDR3 is TGTGCCAGCAGTTTAGAAGGGGTTGCCTATAATTCACCCCTCCACTTT.

The genes are TRBV5-1 and TRBJ1-6; 8 bases map to TRBD1. J lost 9 bases, V lost 0 bases, and 11 bases had no gene match. This CDR3 is 17 amino acids long. CDR1 and CDR2 (germline): SGHRS, YFSETQ. The CDR3 loop is CASSLAGGLDGGSPLHF. The CDR3 nucleotides read TGCGCCAGCAGCTTGGCAGGGGGCCTGGACGGTGGTTCACCCCTCCACTTT.

The rearrangement uses TRBV4-1 and TRBJ2-5, with D tentatively TRBD1 (5 bases). With 5 bases removed from V and 0 bases from J, the gap between germline ends came to 10 bases. The germline V gene encodes CDR1 MGHRA and CDR2 YSYEKL. The CDR3 covers 14 residues. The CDR3 sequence: CASSSDRNQETQYF. CDR3 DNA: TGCGCCAGCAGCTCCGACAGAAACCAAGAGACCCAGTACTTC.

The chain uses TRBV11-2 and TRBJ1-5, with 8 bases identical to TRBD1. There are 14 residues in the CDR3. Germline CDR1 and CDR2: SGHAT and FQNNGV. After removal of 5 bases from V and 4 bases from J, the junction contained 4 bases not matched to a gene. For the CDR3, the DNA is TGTGCCAGCAGCCCCAACAGGGGGAATCAGCCCCAGCATTTT. This encodes CASSPNRGNQPQHF.

J is TRBJ1-2 and V is TRBV5-1, with TRBD1 matching over 9 bases. This CDR3 is built from 13 residues. From germline, CDR1 is SGHRS and CDR2 YFSETQ. J lost 8 bases, V lost 7 bases, and 9 bases had no gene match. The CDR3 bases are TGCGCCAGCCGTAGGACAGGGGACGGAGGCTACACCTTC. Translated: CASRRTGDGGYTF.

This clone has only a few counts. This sequence joins TRBV7-9 and TRBJ2-2, with D possibly matching TRBD1 (5 bases). CDR1 and CDR2 (germline): SEHNR, FQNEAQ (reference sequence). The V end was cut by 8 bases, the J end by 4 bases, with 11 bases between. The CDR3 runs to 13 residues. CDR3 DNA: TGTGCCAGCGATGGGCAGGGCACCGGGGAGCTGTTTTTT. Amino acid sequence: CASDGQGTGELFF.

The CDR3 DNA sequence: TGTGCCAGCAGCTTCGTTGAAGCTTTCTTT. Its translation is CASSFVEAFF. The J gene is TRBJ1-1, the V gene TRBV11-2; D is ambiguous. This CDR3 has 10 amino acids. The ends were cut back, 3 bases at V and 7 bases at J, with 3 bases in the middle. Germline-derived CDR1 and CDR2 are SGHAT and FQNNGV.

The chain links TRBV5-1 to TRBJ2-1, with TRBD1 as a possible D gene (6 bases). Trimming shortened V by 0 bases and J by 8 bases, and 12 bases separated the two germline ends. The germline V gene has CDR1 SGHRS and CDR2 YFSETQ. This CDR3 contains 14 residues. CDR3 in amino acids: CASSLEQGLDEQFF. The CDR3 nucleotides read TGCGCCAGCAGCTTGGAACAGGGTCTCGATGAGCAGTTCTTC. Filled out from reference TRBV5-1 and TRBJ2-1, the complete variable domain reads KAGVTQTPRYLIKTRGQQVTLSCSPISGHRSVSWYQQTPGQGLQFLFEYFSETQRNKGNFPGRFSGRQFSNSRSEMNVSTLELGDSALYLCASSLEQGLDEQFFGPGTRLTVL.

V is TRBV4-2 and J is TRBJ1-2; TRBD1 might be the D (5 bases). Per germline, CDR1 LGHNA and CDR2 YNFKEQ. The CDR3 sequence is 16 residues long. Trimming left V 0 bases short and J 8 bases short, with 19 bases between. The CDR3 DNA reads TGTGCCAGCAGCCAAGATCCGGCAGGGCCCATTCAGGGCTACACCTTC. Its protein is CASSQDPAGPIQGYTF.

The chain couples TRBV28 to TRBJ1-2; 11 bases are a match to TRBD1. This CDR3 is built from 14 residues. Losses at the gene ends were 6 bases for V and 6 bases for J; bases not matched to a gene: 6. Germline V CDR1 and CDR2: MDHEN, SYDVKM. CDR3 in amino acids: CASRTPGQGDGYTF. The CDR3 DNA is TGTGCCAGCAGGACCCCGGGACAGGGGGATGGCTACACCTTC.

J is TRBJ2-1 and V is TRBV5-1, with D maybe TRBD2 (5 bases). The ends were cut back, 6 bases at V and 10 bases at J, with 23 bases in the middle. The CDR3 covers 15 residues. The V gene's germline CDR1 is SGHRS and CDR2 YFSETQ. The CDR3: CASISGRVGSGEQFF. In DNA form, the CDR3 reads TGCGCCAGCATAAGCGGACGGGTGGGATCCGGGGAGCAGTTCTTC.

CDR3 sequence (DNA): TGTGCCAGCAGCCACGATCGTTCCCGGGAGTTTTACAATGAGCAGTTCTTC. As protein: CASSHDRSREFYNEQFF. The genes are TRBV7-8 and TRBJ2-1; D might be TRBD2 (6 bases). Germline lookup yields CDR1 SGHVS and CDR2 FQNEAQ. The CDR3 is 17 residues long. V dropped 5 bases and J dropped 4 bases, with 21 bases sitting between them.

The chain combines TRBV6-1 with TRBJ1-6; weak D call: TRBD1 (6 bases). The ends were cut back, 1 base at V and 10 bases at J, with 14 bases in the middle. The CDR3 is 15 amino acids. Germline values: CDR1 MNHNS, CDR2 SASEGT. The CDR3 DNA sequence: TGTGCCAGCAGTGAAGAATACAGGGTGACCTCACCCCTCCACTTT. Protein: CASSEEYRVTSPLHF.

J is TRBJ1-2 and V is TRBV15; a weak D match, TRBD1 (6 bases). This CDR3 is built from 15 residues. Trimming removed 0 bases at V and 3 bases at J, with 11 bases between. Germline assignment: CDR1 LNHNV and CDR2 YYDKDF (reference sequence). Here the CDR3 reads CATSREGGGDYGYTF. As DNA, the CDR3 is TGTGCCACCAGCAGAGAGGGAGGGGGTGACTATGGCTACACCTTC.

The chain links TRBV5-1 to TRBJ2-5; 7 nucleotides align to TRBD2. This CDR3 is built from 15 residues. Germline values: CDR1 SGHRS, CDR2 YFSETQ. V shed 4 bases and J 5 bases; nucleotides not matched to a gene: 11. In DNA form, the CDR3 reads TGCGCCAGCAGCCTCGGGGAGGGGCCCGGGGAGACCCAGTACTTC. Protein: CASSLGEGPGETQYF. The full variable domain, rest sourced from reference TRBV5-1 and TRBJ2-5, is KAGVTQTPRYLIKTRGQQVTLSCSPISGHRSVSWYQQTPGQGLQFLFEYFSETQRNKGNFPGRFSGRQFSNSRSEMNVSTLELGDSALYLCASSLGEGPGETQYFGPGTRLLVL.

The V call is TRBV28, the J call TRBJ2-2, with 9 positions matching TRBD1. In germline, CDR1 is MDHEN, CDR2 SYDVKM. This CDR3 comprises 16 residues. V trimming: 1 base; J trimming: 6 bases; junction bases outside the gene matches: 6. DNA for the CDR3: TGTGCCAGCAGTTTATCCATACAGGGGGCTTCCGGGGAGCTGTTTTTT. Translated, it gives CASSLSIQGASGELFF.

The V gene is TRBV6-2 or TRBV6-3, the J gene TRBJ2-7; 7 positions match TRBD1. CDR3 size: 15 residues. Germline lookup yields CDR1 MNHEY and CDR2 SVGEGT. V lost 3 bases to trimming and J lost 0 bases; unmatched junction nucleotides: 5. The CDR3 coding sequence is TGTGCCAGCAGTTATGGACAGGAGTACTCCTACGAGCAGTACTTC. It translates to CASSYGQEYSYEQYF.

The rearrangement joins TRBV5-1 to TRBJ2-1; no clear D. Deletions cut 0 bases from V and 9 bases from J, with 13 bases between. CDR1 is SGHRS, CDR2 YFSETQ, per germline. There are 14 residues in the CDR3. This chain's CDR3 is CASSLAKEVAEQFF. The CDR3 DNA is TGCGCCAGCAGCTTGGCCAAAGAGGTTGCTGAGCAGTTCTTC.

The chain uses TRBV19 and TRBJ2-1, with D perhaps TRBD1 (5 bases). Germline V gene sequence: CDR1 LNHDA, CDR2 SQIVND (reference sequence). The CDR3 has 15 residues. The germline V and J ends were trimmed by 2 bases and 2 bases, with 10 bases remaining between them. The CDR3 sequence is CASSISDTPYNEQFF. Written as DNA, the CDR3 is TGTGCCAGTAGTATATCGGACACCCCCTACAATGAGCAGTTCTTC.